These 2 T cell receptor beta chains were sequenced from one sample in a study of blood T cells in healthy people across ages. A second PCR, run for roughly 7 to 12 cycles, used a sample-barcoded 5' primer plus a J-beta primer mix. Each CDR3 protein gets one entry after TCRdb re-called the 5' RACE reads with MiXCR. The sample gives about 830,000 distinct CDR3 sequences, around two thirds of which show up once; 25% to 35% is in the top ten. The sample consisted of blood. The receptors come from a man aged 25-45 years in good health.

The CDR3 here is CSASWGAYQYF. CDR3 DNA: TGCAGTGCTAGTTGGGGTGCTTATCAGTACTTC. V is TRBV20-1 and J is TRBJ2-7; unclear D gene. V gave up 3 bases and J gave up 10 bases, with 13 bases separating them. The CDR3 has 11 amino acids. Germline V CDR1 and CDR2: DFQATT, SNEGSKA (reference sequence).

The sample holds a few counts of this clonotype. The genes are TRBV20-1 and TRBJ2-5; TRBD2 matches 10 bases. This CDR3 is 15 amino acids long. V dropped 3 bases and J dropped 5; count of bases not matched to a gene: 9. Germline V gene data show CDR1 as DFQATT and CDR2 as SNEGSKA (reference sequence). CDR3 region: CSARDFSGGTETQYF. The CDR3 DNA reads TGCAGTGCTAGGGATTTTAGCGGGGGGACGGAGACCCAGTACTTC.